What follows is one T cell receptor beta chain and its context. Its specificity is not known. The read ends 3 residues early relative to the CDR3; the germline J gene fills the gap. Only in-frame clones appear in the TCRdb table, and some are missing; sequencing was by immunoSEQ multiplex PCR. The data show roughly 50,000 clones, and the top ten clones hold under 0.9%. These data originate in a study of Tregs in tolerant kidney transplant recipients. Study-wide points: Validation in larger populations is needed because few patients were studied.

Trimming took off 4 bases at V and 8 bases at J, with 8 bases between the two ends. In germline, CDR1 is MNHEY, CDR2 SVGEGT. The CDR3 sequence is 12 residues long. Sequencing used CD4+ T cells from blood, obtained before the transplant. The TCR sequence derives from a human donor who received a combined kidney and bone marrow transplant. The chain combines TRBV6-2 or TRBV6-3 with TRBJ1-4; no reliable D call. CDR3 bases read: TGTGCCAGCAGTTTAGAAGGGGAAAAA. Protein: CASSLEGEK. The CDR3 as a whole reads CASSLEGEKLFF.